Following are 12 T cell receptor beta chains from one sample sequenced in a study of Ad26.COV2.S vaccination and SARS-CoV-2 variants. TCRdb keeps only in-frame clones here, not all; method: immunoSEQ multiplex PCR. The sample records about 98,000 clones, 80% being singletons. The starting material was peripheral blood, obtained after recovery from COVID-19. These receptors came from a human donor who had recovered from COVID-19.

V is TRBV30 and J is TRBJ2-1, with a possible D match to TRBD2 (6 bases). CDR3 length: 15 amino acids. CDR1 GTSNPN and CDR2 SVGIG come from the germline V gene (reference sequence). V dropped 1 base and J dropped 2 bases, with 12 bases sitting between them. CDR3 in amino acids: CAWSDERRAYNEQFF. DNA for the CDR3: TGTGCCTGGAGTGATGAGCGGAGGGCCTACAATGAGCAGTTCTTC. Looking up the rest from reference TRBV30 and TRBJ2-1 gives the full variable domain: SQTIHQWPATLVQPVGSPLSLECTVEGTSNPNLYWYRQAAGRGLQLLFYSVGIGQISSEVPQNLSASRPQDRQFILSSKKLLLSDSGFYLCAWSDERRAYNEQFFGPGTRLTVL.

This clone was detected only a few times. This chain joins TRBV3-1 (or the pseudogene TRBV3-2) and TRBJ1-4, with D perhaps TRBD1 (5 bases). CDR3 size: 17 residues. Trimming shortened V by 0 bases and J by 11 bases, and 22 bases separated the two germline ends. Germline CDR1 is LGHDT and CDR2 is YNNKEL (reference sequence). CDR3 loop: CASSQDSLGTAGAKLFF. CDR3 bases: TGTGCCAGCAGCCAAGATAGTTTGGGGACTGCCGGAGCTAAACTGTTTTTT.

The chain links TRBV9 to TRBJ2-1, with 10 positions matching TRBD1. Germline values: CDR1 SGDLS, CDR2 YYNGEE. The V and J ends lost 0 bases and 4 bases, in that order; junction bases with no gene match: 7. The CDR3 is made up of 17 amino acids. The DNA of the CDR3 is TGTGCCAGCAGCGTAGGCAAAGGGGGACAGGGGTACAATGAGCAGTTCTTC. The encoded protein is CASSVGKGGQGYNEQFF.

J is TRBJ2-5 and V is TRBV3-1 (or the pseudogene TRBV3-2); 14 bases fit TRBD2. Looked up from germline, CDR1 is LGHDT and CDR2 is YNNKEL (reference sequence). The CDR3 has 17 residues. V trimming: 3 bases; J trimming: 4 bases; junction bases outside the gene matches: 7. CDR3 sequence reads: CASSQGTSGGWRETQYF. DNA for the CDR3: TGTGCCAGCAGCCAGGGGACTAGCGGGGGCTGGCGAGAGACCCAGTACTTC.

The chain joins TRBV7-9 to TRBJ2-1, with 9 nucleotides matching TRBD1. This CDR3 region has 15 residues. Looked up from germline, CDR1 is SEHNR and CDR2 is FQNEAQ (reference sequence). V gave up 1 base and J gave up 4 bases; unmatched junction bases: 2. The CDR3 DNA is TGTGCCAGCAGCTTAGGCGGGACAGGGTACAATGAGCAGTTCTTC. It codes for CASSLGGTGYNEQFF.

In its sample, this clone was seen once. The chain carries TRBV6-1 and TRBJ2-5; TRBD2 might be the D (6 bases). Germline CDR1 and CDR2: MNHNS and SASEGT. The CDR3 has 15 residues. V lost 3 bases and J 3 bases, leaving 14 bases between the germline ends. The DNA of the CDR3 is TGTGCCAGCAGTGACCCGGGACTCCCTAAAGAGACCCAGTACTTC. Its translation: CASSDPGLPKETQYF.

The chain recombines TRBV5-6 with TRBJ2-3; 7 positions agree with TRBD2. The germline V gene has CDR1 SGHDT and CDR2 YYEEEE. The CDR3 is made up of 16 amino acids. After removal of 7 bases from V and 11 bases from J, the junction contained 22 bases not matched to a gene. The CDR3 DNA reads TGTGCCAGCGGCTCTCGGGGTAGCGGGTCCCATGGAGGGCAGTATTTT. It specifies CASGSRGSGSHGGQYF. Together with reference TRBV5-6 and TRBJ2-3, the CDR3 gives the full variable domain: DAGVTQSPTHLIKTRGQQVTLRCSPKSGHDTVSWYQQALGQGPQFIFQYYEEEERQRGNFPDRFSGHQFPNYSSELNVNALLLGDSALYLCASGSRGSGSHGGQYFGPGTRLTVL.

The rearrangement uses TRBV19 and TRBJ2-3; tentatively, D is TRBD2 (5 bases). The V end lost 1 base, the J end lost 4 bases, and 12 bases lay between the germline ends. Germline V CDR1 and CDR2: LNHDA, SQIVND (reference sequence). The CDR3 is 15 amino acids. CDR3 nucleotide sequence: TGTGCCAGTAGTATAGGGGAGATATACGCAGATACGCAGTATTTT. It translates to CASSIGEIYADTQYF.

The genes are TRBV5-4 and TRBJ1-2; D remains ambiguous. The V end lost 0 bases, the J end lost 3 bases, and 9 bases lay between the germline ends. CDR1 and CDR2 (germline): SGHNT, YYREEE (reference sequence). The CDR3 is made up of 14 amino acids. The CDR3 DNA reads as TGTGCCAGCAGCTTGGGGCATAGTTACTATGGCTACACCTTC. It yields the protein CASSLGHSYYGYTF.

The chain employs TRBV29-1 and TRBJ1-4, with a tentative D call TRBD1 (5 bases). This CDR3 region has 14 residues. Trimming pared 5 bases from V and 7 bases from J, leaving 17 bases between. The germline CDR1 and CDR2 sequences are SQVTM and ANQGSEA. DNA for the CDR3: TGCAGCGTTTCTGGTCATGGGGGGGGTGAAAAACTGTTTTTT. This gives the protein CSVSGHGGGEKLFF.

This sequence joins TRBV29-1 and TRBJ1-2, with no clear D. Germline V CDR1 and CDR2: SQVTM, ANQGSEA. The CDR3 totals 13 residues. Trimming took off 1 base at V and 8 bases at J, with 14 bases between the two ends. The CDR3 DNA is TGCAGCGTTGAAGTTCTGGACGCCTTAGGCTACACCTTC. Translating gives CSVEVLDALGYTF.

The V gene is TRBV21-1, the J gene TRBJ2-6. TRBV21-1 counts as a pseudogene. This CDR3 has 16 residues. The chain's CDR3 is CASSKRGTAGANVLTF. CDR3 sequence (DNA): TGTGCCAGCAGCAAAAGGGGGACTGCTGGGGCCAACGTCCTGACTTTC.